This TCR beta chain was sequenced during a study of T cell changes during pregnancy in multiple sclerosis. Trimming removed 0 bases at V and 7 bases at J, with 13 bases between. There are 15 residues in the CDR3. CDR1 SNHLY and CDR2 FYNNEI come from the germline V gene. Produced via immunoSEQ multiplex PCR; TCRdb's table is partial and in-frame only. Counted here are about 24,000 clones, more than 75% occurring once; the ten biggest clones make up nearly 0.75%. The table lists this clone with a few counts. The starting material was CD4+ T cells from peripheral blood mononuclear cells, obtained in the first trimester of pregnancy. The clonotype was recovered from a female donor in good health, enrolled as a control in a pregnancy study. The chain employs TRBV2 and TRBJ1-5; D not certain. DNA of the CDR3: TGTGCCAGCAGTGAAGCGCGATCGGGTTTGCAGCCCCAGCATTTT. Its translation is CASSEARSGLQPQHF.